This entry lists 4 T cell receptor beta chains sequenced from one sample in a study of Graves' ophthalmopathy and Graves' hyperthyroidism. The authors amplified TCR beta CDR3 regions, and they did so from RNA transcripts for repertoire sequencing. Scientists carried out first-round RT-PCR using HTBI primers and then a second-round multiplex PCR. TCRdb re-called the multiplex PCR reads through MiXCR, storing one row per CDR3 protein. Of 620,000 or so distinct CDR3 sequences in the sample, about 24% are singletons; the top ten hold roughly 6.9%. Sequenced sample: peripheral blood. The receptors shown here come from a woman between 18 and 29 years old with stable Graves' hyperthyroidism. Some clones in this sample may be carry-over from other donors' samples.

This clonotype was observed many times. The V and J genes are TRBV27 and TRBJ1-2; a weak D match, TRBD1 (6 bases). The germline CDR1 and CDR2 sequences are MNHEY and SMNVEV (reference sequence). Trimming cost V 3 bases and J 4 bases, with 9 bases left between them. This CDR3 has 13 amino acids. In DNA, the CDR3 is TGTGCCAGCAGTTTCTCCAGGGGCTATGGCTACACCTTC. This gives the protein CASSFSRGYGYTF.

This clonotype was found a few times. CDR3 nucleotide sequence: TGTGCCAGCAGCTTGCGCGAGGGGACGAACACTGAAGCTTTCTTT. As protein: CASSLREGTNTEAFF. V and J are TRBV11-1 and TRBJ1-1; perhaps TRBD1 as D (5 bases). The CDR3 contains 15 residues. Trimming shortened V by 3 bases and J by 1 base, and 12 bases separated the two germline ends. Germline CDR1 is SGHAT and CDR2 is FQDESV (reference sequence). Complete variable domain (other parts from reference TRBV11-1 and TRBJ1-1): EAEVAQSPRYKITEKSQAVAFWCDPISGHATLYWYRQILGQGPELLVQFQDESVVDDSQLPKDRFSAERLKGVDSTLKIQPAELGDSAMYLCASSLREGTNTEAFFGQGTRLTVV.

On this clonotype itself: A read error may explain this, as a much larger clone is one base away. The V gene is TRBV4-1, the J gene TRBJ2-7; D unclear. The CDR3 has 15 residues. The germline gives CDR1 MGHRA, CDR2 YSYEKL. The DNA of the CDR3 is TGCGTCAGCAGCCAAGATAGTCTAGTTACCTACGAGCAGTACTTC. Residues: CVSSQDSLVTYEQYF.

Ten or more counts support this clonotype. The rearrangement links TRBV6-5 to TRBJ2-7, with D perhaps TRBD1 (6 bases). This CDR3 has 14 amino acids. Germline-derived CDR1 and CDR2 are MNHEY and SVGAGI. Trimming stripped 0 bases from V and 4 bases from J, with 10 bases between. The DNA of the CDR3 is TGTGCCAGCAGTTACTCGACAGGAGAGTACGAGCAGTACTTC. This gives the protein CASSYSTGEYEQYF.